One and the same sample provided the 4 T cell receptor beta chains below, sequenced in a study of response to subunit inactivated influenza vaccine. TCRdb redid the calling of the RT-PCR reads with MiXCR, one entry per CDR3 protein. The sample carries over 800,000 distinct CDR3 sequences, about 20% recorded once. The sequenced sample was PBMCs from blood, obtained 5 to 6 days after vaccination. The receptors come from a man aged 50 to 59 who received an inactivated influenza vaccine.

This clonotype turned up a few times. This chain uses TRBV28 with TRBJ2-7; 11 bases line up with TRBD2. CDR3 length equals 15 residues. The V gene's germline CDR1 is MDHEN and CDR2 SYDVKM. V gave up 4 bases and J gave up 5 bases; unmatched junction bases: 7. CDR3 DNA sequence: TGTGCCAGCAGTTCCAGACTAGCGGGAAGTCACGAGCAGTACTTC. It yields the protein CASSSRLAGSHEQYF.

This clonotype was picked up a small number of times. The chain links TRBV29-1 to TRBJ2-5; tentatively, D is TRBD2 (6 bases). Germline V lookup: CDR1 SQVTM, CDR2 ANQGSEA. Trimming left V 6 bases short and J 4 bases short, with 18 bases between. The CDR3 consists of 14 residues. CDR3 sequence: CSVEPTSRGETQYF. The CDR3 nucleotides read TGCAGCGTAGAACCGACTAGTCGTGGAGAGACCCAGTACTTC.

This clonotype was seen only a few times. The chain recombines TRBV5-1 with TRBJ2-7; tentatively, D is TRBD1 or TRBD2 (6 bases each). Germline V gene lookup returns CDR1 SGHRS and CDR2 YFSETQ. The CDR3 extends over 15 amino acids. Trimming cost V 7 bases and J 0 bases, with 17 bases left between them. For the CDR3, the DNA is TGCGCCAGCCAACTTTGGGGGGCCAGCTCCTACGAGCAGTACTTC. Encoded protein: CASQLWGASSYEQYF. The full variable domain, in which reference TRBV5-1 and TRBJ2-7 provide the parts outside the CDR3, is KAGVTQTPRYLIKTRGQQVTLSCSPISGHRSVSWYQQTPGQGLQFLFEYFSETQRNKGNFPGRFSGRQFSNSRSEMNVSTLELGDSALYLCASQLWGASSYEQYFGPGTRLTVT.

The rearrangement uses TRBV20-1 and TRBJ1-2, with TRBD1 as a possible D gene (6 bases). The germline V and J ends were trimmed by 5 bases and 5 bases, with 33 bases remaining between them. The CDR3 extends over 19 amino acids. Germline V gene data show CDR1 as DFQATT and CDR2 as SNEGSKA (reference sequence). The CDR3 here is CSALSIRGWTARLLYGYTF. CDR3 DNA sequence: TGCAGTGCTCTCTCGATCAGGGGCTGGACAGCCAGGCTGCTGTATGGCTACACCTTC.